The T cell receptor beta chain described here comes from a study of cytomegalovirus exposure and HLA in healthy donors. While the first cohort had 500 to 700 subjects, the donors belonged to the separate validation cohort of about 130 subjects. Per the germline V gene, CDR1 is MNHNY and CDR2 is SVGAGI (reference sequence). CDR3 size: 14 residues. V lost 6 bases and J 5 bases, leaving 16 bases between the germline ends. Method: immunoSEQ multiplex PCR; TCRdb's copy keeps in-frame clones and lacks some. The table includes 80,000 to 95,000 clones, about 96% detected once. V and J are TRBV6-6 and TRBJ1-1; weak D call: TRBD1 (6 bases). This sequence originates from a woman in her late teens or twenties in good health and CMV-seronegative. The sequencing sample was made of PBMCs. In DNA, the CDR3 is TGTGCCAGCAGGCGAACAGGGTCTGGGACTGAAGCTTTCTTT. This translates into CASRRTGSGTEAFF.